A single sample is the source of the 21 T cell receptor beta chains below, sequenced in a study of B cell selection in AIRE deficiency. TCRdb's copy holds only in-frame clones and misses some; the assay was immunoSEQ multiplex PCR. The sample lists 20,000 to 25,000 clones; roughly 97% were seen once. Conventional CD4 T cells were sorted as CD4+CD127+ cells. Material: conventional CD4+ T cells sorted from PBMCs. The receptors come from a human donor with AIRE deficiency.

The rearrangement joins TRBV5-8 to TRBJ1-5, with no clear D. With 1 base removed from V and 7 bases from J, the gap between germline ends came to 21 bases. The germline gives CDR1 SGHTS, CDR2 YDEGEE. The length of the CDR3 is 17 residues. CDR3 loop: CASSLNWMWPRPQPQHF. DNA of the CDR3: TGTGCCAGCAGCTTGAACTGGATGTGGCCGAGGCCCCAGCCCCAGCATTTT.

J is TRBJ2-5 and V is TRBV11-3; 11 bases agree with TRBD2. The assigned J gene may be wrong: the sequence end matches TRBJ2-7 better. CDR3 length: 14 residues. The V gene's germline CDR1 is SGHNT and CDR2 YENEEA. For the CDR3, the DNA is TGTGCCAGCAGCTTTAGCGGGGGGGTAGCCGAGCAGTACTTC. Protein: CASSFSGGVAEQYF.

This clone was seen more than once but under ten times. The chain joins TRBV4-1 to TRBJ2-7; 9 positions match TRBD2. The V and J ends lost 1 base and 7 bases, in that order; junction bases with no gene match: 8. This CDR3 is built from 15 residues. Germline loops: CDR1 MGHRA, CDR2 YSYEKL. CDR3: CASSQVGLAPSEQYF. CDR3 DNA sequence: TGCGCCAGCAGCCAAGTGGGACTAGCACCAAGTGAGCAGTACTTC.

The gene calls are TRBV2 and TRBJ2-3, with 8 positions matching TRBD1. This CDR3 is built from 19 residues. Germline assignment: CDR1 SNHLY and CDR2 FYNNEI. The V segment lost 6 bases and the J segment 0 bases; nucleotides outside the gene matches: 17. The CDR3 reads CASRPIWGQESTSTDTQYF. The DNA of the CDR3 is TGTGCCAGCAGGCCCATCTGGGGACAGGAGAGTACTAGCACAGATACGCAGTATTTT.

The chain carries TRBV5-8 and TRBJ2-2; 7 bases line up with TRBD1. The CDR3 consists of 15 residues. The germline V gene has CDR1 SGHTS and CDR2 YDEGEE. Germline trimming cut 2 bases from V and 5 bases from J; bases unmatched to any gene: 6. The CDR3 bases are TGTGCCAGCAGCTTACAGGGGTCGGGAACCGGGGAGCTGTTTTTT. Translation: CASSLQGSGTGELFF.

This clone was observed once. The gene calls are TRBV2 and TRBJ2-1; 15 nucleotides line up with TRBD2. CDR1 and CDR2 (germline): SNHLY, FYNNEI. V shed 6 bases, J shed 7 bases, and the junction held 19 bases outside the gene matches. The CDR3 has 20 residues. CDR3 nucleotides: TGTGCCAGCAGGGCGAAATGGCCTGGACTAGCGGGAGGGCCGGGGAATGAGCAGTTCTTC. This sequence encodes CASRAKWPGLAGGPGNEQFF.

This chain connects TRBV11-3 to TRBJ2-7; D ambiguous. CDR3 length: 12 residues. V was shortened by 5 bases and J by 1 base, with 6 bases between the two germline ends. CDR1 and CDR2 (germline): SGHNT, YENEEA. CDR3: CASSRSSYEQYF. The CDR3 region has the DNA TGTGCCAGCAGCCGGAGTTCCTACGAGCAGTACTTC.

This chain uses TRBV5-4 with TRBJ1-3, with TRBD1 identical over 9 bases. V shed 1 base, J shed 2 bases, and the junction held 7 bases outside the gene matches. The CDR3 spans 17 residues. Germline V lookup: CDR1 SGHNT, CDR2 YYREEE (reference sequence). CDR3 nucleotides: TGTGCCAGCAGCTTGACAGGGGGCGGCCTAACTGGAAACACCATATATTTT. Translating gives CASSLTGGGLTGNTIYF.

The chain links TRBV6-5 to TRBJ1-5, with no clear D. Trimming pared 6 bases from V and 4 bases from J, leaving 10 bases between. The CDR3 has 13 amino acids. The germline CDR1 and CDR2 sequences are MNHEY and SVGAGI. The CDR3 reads CASSLESNQPQHF. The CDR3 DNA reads TGTGCCAGCAGCCTAGAATCGAATCAGCCCCAGCATTTT.

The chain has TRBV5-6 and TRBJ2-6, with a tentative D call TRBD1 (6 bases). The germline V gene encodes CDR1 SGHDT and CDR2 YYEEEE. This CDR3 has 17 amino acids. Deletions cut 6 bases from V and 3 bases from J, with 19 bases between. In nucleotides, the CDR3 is TGTGCCAGCACCGGAACAGGGTTAGGGGATGGGGCCAACGTCCTGACTTTC. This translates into CASTGTGLGDGANVLTF.

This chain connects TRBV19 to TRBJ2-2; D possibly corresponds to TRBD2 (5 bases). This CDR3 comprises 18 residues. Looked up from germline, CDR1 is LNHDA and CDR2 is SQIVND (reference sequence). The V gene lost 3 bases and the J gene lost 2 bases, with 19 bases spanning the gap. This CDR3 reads CASSIVRFGGSNTGELFF. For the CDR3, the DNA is TGTGCCAGTAGTATTGTGCGTTTCGGTGGGAGCAACACCGGGGAGCTGTTTTTT. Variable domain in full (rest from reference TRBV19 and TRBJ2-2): DGGITQSPKYLFRKEGQNVTLSCEQNLNHDAMYWYRQDPGQGLRLIYYSQIVNDFQKGDIAEGYSVSREKKESFPLTVTSAQKNPTAFYLCASSIVRFGGSNTGELFFGEGSRLTVL.

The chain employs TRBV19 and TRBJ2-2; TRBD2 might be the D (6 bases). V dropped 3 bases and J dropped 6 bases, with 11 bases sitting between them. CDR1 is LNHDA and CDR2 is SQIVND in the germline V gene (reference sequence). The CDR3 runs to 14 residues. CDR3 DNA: TGTGCCAGTAGTATTTGGCGGGATGCCGGGGAGCTGTTTTTT. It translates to CASSIWRDAGELFF. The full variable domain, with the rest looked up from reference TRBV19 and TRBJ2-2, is DGGITQSPKYLFRKEGQNVTLSCEQNLNHDAMYWYRQDPGQGLRLIYYSQIVNDFQKGDIAEGYSVSREKKESFPLTVTSAQKNPTAFYLCASSIWRDAGELFFGEGSRLTVL.

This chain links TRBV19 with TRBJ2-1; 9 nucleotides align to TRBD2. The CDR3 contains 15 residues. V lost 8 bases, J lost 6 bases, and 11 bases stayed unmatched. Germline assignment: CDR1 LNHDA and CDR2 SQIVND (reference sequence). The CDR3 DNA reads TGTGCCAGTGGTACTATTAGCGGGAGCGGCAATGAGCAGTTCTTC. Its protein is CASGTISGSGNEQFF.

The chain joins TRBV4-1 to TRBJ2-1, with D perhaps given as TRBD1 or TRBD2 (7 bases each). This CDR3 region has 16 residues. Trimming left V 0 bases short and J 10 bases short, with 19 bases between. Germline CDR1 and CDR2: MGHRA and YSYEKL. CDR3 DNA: TGCGCCAGCAGCCAAGAAAGGGGGAGGGGGCGCGACGAGCAGTTCTTC. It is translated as CASSQERGRGRDEQFF.

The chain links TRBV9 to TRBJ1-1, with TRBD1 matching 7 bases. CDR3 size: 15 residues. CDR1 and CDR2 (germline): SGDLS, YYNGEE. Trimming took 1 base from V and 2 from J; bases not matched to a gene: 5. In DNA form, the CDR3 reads TGTGCCAGCAGCGTAAACAGGGGCGCCAACACTGAAGCTTTCTTT. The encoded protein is CASSVNRGANTEAFF.

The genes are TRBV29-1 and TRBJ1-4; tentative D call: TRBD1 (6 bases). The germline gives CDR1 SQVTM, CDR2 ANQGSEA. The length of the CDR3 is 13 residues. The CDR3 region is CSAGGREGEKLFF. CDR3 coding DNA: TGCAGTGCCGGGGGGCGTGAGGGTGAAAAACTGTTTTTT.

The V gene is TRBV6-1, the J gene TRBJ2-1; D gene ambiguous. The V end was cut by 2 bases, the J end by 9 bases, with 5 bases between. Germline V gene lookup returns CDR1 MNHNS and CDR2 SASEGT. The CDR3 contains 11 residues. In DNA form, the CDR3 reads TGTGCCAGCAGTGAATCGTTTGAGCAGTTCTTC. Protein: CASSESFEQFF.

The CDR3 is CAIRDRESQPQHF. The CDR3 DNA reads as TGTGCCATCAGGGACAGGGAAAGTCAGCCCCAGCATTTT. The chain couples TRBV10-3 to TRBJ1-5, with 8 bases that match TRBD1. The CDR3 contains 13 residues. Unmatched junction bases numbered 4, after V lost 6 bases and J lost 6 bases. Germline-derived CDR1 and CDR2 are ENHRY and SYGVKD.

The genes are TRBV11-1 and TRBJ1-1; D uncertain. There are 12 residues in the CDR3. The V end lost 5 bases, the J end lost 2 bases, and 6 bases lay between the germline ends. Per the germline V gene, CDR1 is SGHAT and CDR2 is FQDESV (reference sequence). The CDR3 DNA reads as TGTGCCAGCAGCCTACAAAACACTGAAGCTTTCTTT. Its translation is CASSLQNTEAFF.

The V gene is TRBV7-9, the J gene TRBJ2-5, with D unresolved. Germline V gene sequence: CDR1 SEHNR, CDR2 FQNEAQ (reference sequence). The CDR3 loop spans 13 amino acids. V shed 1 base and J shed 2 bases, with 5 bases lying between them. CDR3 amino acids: CASSLVPQETQYF. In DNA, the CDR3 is TGTGCCAGCAGCTTAGTCCCTCAAGAGACCCAGTACTTC.

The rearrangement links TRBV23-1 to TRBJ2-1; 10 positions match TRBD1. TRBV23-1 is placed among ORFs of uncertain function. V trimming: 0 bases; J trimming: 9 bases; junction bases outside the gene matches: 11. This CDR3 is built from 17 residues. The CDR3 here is CASSQSGDRGPKAEQFF. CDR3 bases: TGCGCCAGCAGTCAATCGGGTGACAGGGGGCCGAAAGCTGAGCAGTTCTTC.